This TCR beta chain was documented in a study of T-cell reconstitution after alpha-beta-depleted transplantation in children. The table lists this clonotype with a few counts. This CDR3 contains 15 residues. Germline-derived CDR1 and CDR2 are MDHEN and SYDVKM. The V end was cut by 6 bases, the J end by 3 bases, with 18 bases between. A TCRbeta library incorporating unique molecular identifiers was prepared. A single record per CDR3 protein comes from TCRdb applying MiXCR to the PCR reads. The sample holds 250,000 to 350,000 distinct CDR3 sequences; about 10% are singletons and the top ten take about a tenth.

This receptor was obtained from a human donor who donated a stem cell graft to a child with SCID. The sample here was PBMCs from the stem cell graft donor, taken from the stem cell graft. V and J are TRBV28 and TRBJ2-7, with D possibly matching TRBD1 (5 bases). The chain's CDR3 is CASSPLQVKIYEQYF. CDR3 nucleotide sequence: TGTGCCAGCAGCCCACTACAGGTTAAGATCTACGAGCAGTACTTC.